Listed below are T cell receptor beta chains from one sample, sequenced in a study of low-dose radiotherapy and immunotherapy resistance in tumors. TCRdb reanalysed the reads using MiXCR and keeps one entry per CDR3 protein. Counted here are about 60,000 distinct CDR3 sequences, under 30% occurring once; the ten biggest clones make up approximately 7.2%. The source material was PBMCs, sampled after low-dose radiotherapy plus immunotherapy. All receptors derive from a male donor with prostate cancer. CDR3s include the opening cysteine and the closing phenylalanine or tryptophan. A D gene is named only where the DNA matches it firmly. The size of a clone is reported for some rows only, either as once, few or many, or as a class for expanded clones.

d_call	j_call	clone_size	v_call	cdr3_aa	cdr3_nt
.	TRBJ2-7	once	TRBV6-1	CASGLGPYEQYF	TGTGCCAGCGGGCTGGGACCCTACGAGCAGTACTTC
.	TRBJ2-2	many	TRBV6-5	CASRAGEAGELFF	TGTGCCAGCAGGGCAGGGGAGGCCGGGGAGCTGTTTTTT
TRBD1	TRBJ2-2	many	TRBV19	CASSKRQGFGTGELFF	TGTGCCAGTAGTAAGCGACAGGGATTTGGCACCGGGGAGCTGTTTTTT
.	TRBJ2-7	.	TRBV12-5	CASGLAPTGTTYEQYF	TGTGCTAGTGGTTTGGCCCCGACAGGGACTACCTACGAGCAGTACTTC
.	TRBJ2-3	many	TRBV11-3	CASSPRGRTDTQYF	TGTGCCAGCAGCCCCCGGGGTAGGACAGATACGCAGTATTTT
TRBD2	TRBJ2-1	many	TRBV28	CASSFLLAGGDDEQFF	TGTGCCAGCAGTTTTTTACTAGCGGGAGGTGACGATGAGCAGTTCTTC
.	TRBJ1-5	.	TRBV18	CASSSEWNVPQHF	TGTGCCAGCTCGTCCGAATGGAATGTCCCCCAGCATTTT
.	TRBJ1-4	many	TRBV7-9	CASSLAGDGDWKEKLFF	TGTGCCAGCAGCTTAGCGGGAGATGGGGATTGGAAAGAAAAACTGTTTTTT
TRBD2	TRBJ2-1	many	TRBV4-1	CASSQGILAGPNEQFF	TGCGCCAGCAGCCAAGGTATTCTAGCGGGTCCAAATGAGCAGTTCTTC
TRBD2	TRBJ2-7	many	TRBV28	CASSQAGGPYEQYF	TGTGCCAGCAGTCAAGCGGGAGGTCCCTACGAGCAGTACTTC
TRBD1	TRBJ1-2	few	TRBV3-1	CASRLPGQGYNRCTF	TGTGCCAGCAGACTTCCGGGACAGGGCTATAACAGATGCACCTTC
.	TRBJ1-1	many	TRBV9	CASSVGRGRTEAFF	TGTGCCAGCAGCGTAGGGAGGGGGAGGACTGAAGCTTTCTTT
.	TRBJ1-5	many	TRBV7-6	CASSLHSGQPQHF	TGTGCCAGCAGCTTACATAGCGGTCAGCCCCAGCATTTT
.	TRBJ1-5	many	TRBV30	CAWKGTGSGPQHF	TGTGCCTGGAAGGGGACGGGTTCGGGGCCCCAGCATTTT
TRBD2	TRBJ2-3	.	TRBV14	CASSPFSGGGSTDTQYF	TGTGCCAGCAGCCCCTTTAGCGGCGGGGGGAGCACAGATACGCAGTATTTT
TRBD2	TRBJ2-3	.	TRBV7-3	CASRSGGASDTQYF	TGTGCCAGCAGAAGCGGGGGGGCATCAGATACGCAGTATTTT
TRBD1	TRBJ2-7	many	TRBV4-1	CASSQGQGTYEQYF	TGCGCCAGCAGCCAAGGACAGGGAACCTACGAGCAGTACTTC